These T cell receptor beta chains were read from a single sample in a study of cytomegalovirus exposure and HLA in healthy donors. Assay: immunoSEQ multiplex PCR; the TCRdb copy retains only in-frame clones and omits some. The repertoire has some 120,000 clones, around two thirds of them found once; the top ten carry roughly 9.7%. The sample consisted of PBMCs. The receptors originated from a middle-aged woman in good health and CMV-seropositive. Both conserved end residues are part of each CDR3. The D gene is left open where the match is weak. A clone size is listed for some rows: how often the clone was seen (once, few, many), or a class if it is expanded.

d_call j_call clone_size v_call cdr3_nt cdr3_aa
TRBD1 TRBJ2-7 - TRBV9 TGTGCCAGCAGCGTAGCCGGCAACAGGGGACACGAGCAGTACTTC CASSVAGNRGHEQYF
- TRBJ2-5 - TRBV7-8 TGTGCCAGCAGCCGGGGAGAGACCCAGTACTTC CASSRGETQYF
- TRBJ2-1 once TRBV21-1 TGTGCCACTAGCAGGCGGGAGGGTTGCAATGAGCAGTTCTTC CATSRREGCNEQFF
TRBD2 TRBJ2-7 - TRBV5-1 TGCGCCAGCAGCTTGTTGGTGTCTAGTGCCGGGGGGACCTACGAGCAGTACTTC CASSLLVSSAGGTYEQYF
TRBD1 TRBJ1-2 - TRBV7-9 TGTGCCAGCAGCCAGGGGGACACCTATGGCTACACCTTC CASSQGDTYGYTF
TRBD2 TRBJ2-3 - TRBV29-1 TGCAGCGTTGTTGGGGGAGGGCGGACAGATACGCAGTATTTT CSVVGGGRTDTQYF
TRBD2 TRBJ2-3 - TRBV2 TGTGCCAGCAGGGGCCCACGCGACTGGCGGGAGATCGAAGATACGCAGTATTTT CASRGPRDWREIEDTQYF
- TRBJ2-5 - TRBV5-5 TGTGCCAGCAGCCCGGGTCGGCAGGGGATGGAGACCCAGTACTTC CASSPGRQGMETQYF
- TRBJ1-2 - TRBV28 TGTGCCAGCAGTTTGCGAAACAGGGATATAACCTTC CASSLRNRDITF
- TRBJ1-4 - TRBV28 TGTGCCAGCAGTTCCGGACAGCGATATGAAAAACTGTTTTTT CASSSGQRYEKLFF
- TRBJ2-7 few TRBV18 TGTGCCAGCTCGGCTCTTGGGGCTGTAGACGAGCAGTACTTC CASSALGAVDEQYF
- TRBJ2-7 - TRBV30 TGTGCCTGGGCCCTTGGGCCAAACTACGAGCAGTACTTC CAWALGPNYEQYF
- TRBJ2-1 - TRBV1 TGCACCAGCAGCCAAGATGAGCGGGAGACCCACAATGAGCAGTTCTTC CTSSQDERETHNEQFF
- TRBJ1-2 - TRBV20-1 TGCAGTGCTAGACGCGATTATGGCTACACCTTC CSARRDYGYTF
TRBD1 TRBJ1-1 - TRBV5-5 TGTGCCAGCAGCTTGGTATCCCTACAGGGGACTGAAGCTTTCTTT CASSLVSLQGTEAFF
TRBD1 TRBJ2-4 - TRBV5-6 TGTGCCAGCAGCTCCGGACAGGGCCGGGTGGCCAAAAACATTCAGTACTTC CASSSGQGRVAKNIQYF
TRBD1 TRBJ2-4 - TRBV29-1 TGCAGCGGGACCCGGACAGGGGGAAACAAAAACATTCAGTACTTC CSGTRTGGNKNIQYF
TRBD1 TRBJ2-7 - TRBV5-1 TGCGCCAGCAGCTTGTGGCAGGGGGCGAGTGAGCAGTACTTC CASSLWQGASEQYF
TRBD1 TRBJ1-4 - TRBV11-2 TGTGCCAGCAGCACCGTGACAGGGGCTACTAATGAAAAACTGTTTTTT CASSTVTGATNEKLFF
- TRBJ2-7 few TRBV2 TGTGCCAGCAGTGAACAAGGGGTTTCCTACGAGCAGTACTTC CASSEQGVSYEQYF
TRBD2 TRBJ2-1 - TRBV7-8 TGTGCCAGCAGCTCCGATAGCGGGAGCGGCAATGAGCAGTTCTTC CASSSDSGSGNEQFF
- TRBJ2-7 once TRBV29-1 TGCAGCGTTGGGAGTTCCGAGCAGTACTTC CSVGSSEQYF
- TRBJ1-1 few TRBV5-4 TGTGCCAGCAGCTTGGAGAGGAAGGTGACTGAAGCTTTCTTT CASSLERKVTEAFF
TRBD1 TRBJ1-1 - TRBV4-3 TGCGCCAGCAGCCAAGAATCATTTTCGACAGGGCAGCCAGCTTTCTTT CASSQESFSTGQPAFF
- TRBJ2-3 - TRBV6-5 TGTGCCAGCAGTACTAAGAACCGGCAAGATACGCAGTATTTT CASSTKNRQDTQYF
- TRBJ1-5 - TRBV2 TGTGCCAGCAGTGAATTGTTTGGTCAGGGGCCGAATCAGTCCCAGCATTTT CASSELFGQGPNQSQHF
TRBD2 TRBJ2-1 - TRBV6-6 TGTGCCAGCCTAAAGGGACTAGGGGTTTCTGAGCAGTTCTTC CASLKGLGVSEQFF
- TRBJ1-5 few TRBV18 TGTGCCAGCTCACCCGGGCTCGGGGAAGTTGCTCAGCCCCAGCATTTT CASSPGLGEVAQPQHF
TRBD2 TRBJ2-3 - TRBV5-4 TGTGCCAGCAGCTTGGGACTAGCGGGACGGGATACGCAGTATTTT CASSLGLAGRDTQYF
TRBD2 TRBJ2-2 - TRBV13 TGTGCCAGCAGCCCCGGGACTAGCGGGAACCGGGAGCTGTTTTTT CASSPGTSGNRELFF